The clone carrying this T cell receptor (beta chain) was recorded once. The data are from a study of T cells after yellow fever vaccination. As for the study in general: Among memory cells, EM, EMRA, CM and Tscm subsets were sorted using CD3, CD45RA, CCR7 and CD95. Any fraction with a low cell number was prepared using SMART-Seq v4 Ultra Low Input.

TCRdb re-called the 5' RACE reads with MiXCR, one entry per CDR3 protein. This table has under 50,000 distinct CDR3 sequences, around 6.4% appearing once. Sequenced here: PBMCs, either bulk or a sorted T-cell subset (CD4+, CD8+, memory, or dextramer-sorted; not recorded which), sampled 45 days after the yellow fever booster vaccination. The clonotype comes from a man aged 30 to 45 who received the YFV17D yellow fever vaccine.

The CDR3 loop reads CSALESATEQYF. CDR3 DNA sequence: TGCAGTGCCCTAGAGAGCGCAACCGAGCAGTACTTC. V gene TRBV20-1 combines with J gene TRBJ2-7; no definite D call. The CDR3 sequence is 12 residues long. Trimming cost V 6 bases and J 6 bases, with 15 bases left between them. Germline V CDR1 and CDR2: DFQATT, SNEGSKA (reference sequence).